This T cell receptor (beta chain) came from a study of T cells in Graves' hyperthyroidism and ophthalmopathy. This clonotype has just a few counts. Antigen unknown. Findings and limits, study-wide: Most thyroid clonotypes with frequency above 0.001 were detected in blood.

Per germline, CDR1 WNHNN and CDR2 SYGVQD (reference sequence). This CDR3 contains 15 residues. V lost 2 bases, J lost 4 bases, and 2 bases stayed unmatched. This blood was taken when hyperthyroidism was first diagnosed, before any ophthalmopathy symptoms existed. PBMCs were sourced from approximately 9 ml fresh peripheral blood. RNA transcripts yielded amplified TCR beta CDR3 regions. The HTBI primer set was used in a first-round RT-PCR of the TCR CDR3. Via MiXCR, TCRdb re-called the multiplex PCR reads, giving one row per CDR3 protein. The sample includes 550,000 to 850,000 distinct CDR3 sequences, roughly a sixth seen only once; the top ten take over 15%.

This rearrangement joins TRBV10-1 to TRBJ2-3; 11 bases agree with TRBD1. The sample consisted of blood. This sequence originates from a woman in her forties or fifties with Graves' hyperthyroidism that later progressed to Graves' ophthalmopathy. This CDR3 is CASSEKGQGADTQYF. In DNA form, the CDR3 reads TGCGCCAGCAGTGAGAAGGGACAGGGGGCAGATACGCAGTATTTT.